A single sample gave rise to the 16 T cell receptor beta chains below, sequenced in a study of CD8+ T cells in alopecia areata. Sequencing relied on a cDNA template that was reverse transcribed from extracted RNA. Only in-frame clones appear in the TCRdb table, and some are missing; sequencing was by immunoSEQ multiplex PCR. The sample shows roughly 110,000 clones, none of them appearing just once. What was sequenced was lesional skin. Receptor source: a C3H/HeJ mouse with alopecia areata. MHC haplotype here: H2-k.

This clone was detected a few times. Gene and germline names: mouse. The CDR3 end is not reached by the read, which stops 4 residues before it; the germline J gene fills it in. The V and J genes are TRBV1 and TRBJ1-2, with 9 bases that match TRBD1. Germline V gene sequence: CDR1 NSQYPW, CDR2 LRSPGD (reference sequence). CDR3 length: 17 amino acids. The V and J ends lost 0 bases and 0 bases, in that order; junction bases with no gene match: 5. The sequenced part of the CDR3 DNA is TGCACCTGCAGTGCAGATCGGGACAGGGTTGCAAACTCC. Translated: CTCSADRDRVANS. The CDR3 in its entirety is CTCSADRDRVANSDYTF.

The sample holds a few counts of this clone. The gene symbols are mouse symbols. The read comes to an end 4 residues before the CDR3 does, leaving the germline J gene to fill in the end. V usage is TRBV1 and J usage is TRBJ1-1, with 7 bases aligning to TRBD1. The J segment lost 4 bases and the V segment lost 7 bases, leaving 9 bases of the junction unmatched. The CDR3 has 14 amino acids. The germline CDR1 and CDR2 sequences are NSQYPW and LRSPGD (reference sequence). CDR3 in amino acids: CTCKPGQRSTEVFF. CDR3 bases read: TGCACCTGCAAGCCGGGACAGAGAAGCACA.

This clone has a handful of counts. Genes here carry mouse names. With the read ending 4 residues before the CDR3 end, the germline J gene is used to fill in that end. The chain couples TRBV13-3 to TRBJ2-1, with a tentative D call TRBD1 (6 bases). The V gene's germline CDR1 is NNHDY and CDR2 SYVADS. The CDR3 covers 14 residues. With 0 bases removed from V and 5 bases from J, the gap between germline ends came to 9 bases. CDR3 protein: CASSDASGDAEQFF. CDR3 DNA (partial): TGTGCCAGCAGTGATGCGTCAGGGGATGCT.

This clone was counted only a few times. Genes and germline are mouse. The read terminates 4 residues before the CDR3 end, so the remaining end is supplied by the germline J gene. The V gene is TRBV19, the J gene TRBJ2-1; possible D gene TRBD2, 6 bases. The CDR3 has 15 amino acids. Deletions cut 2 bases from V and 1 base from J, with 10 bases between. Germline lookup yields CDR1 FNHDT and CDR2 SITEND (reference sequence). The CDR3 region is CASSIRDLNYAEQFF. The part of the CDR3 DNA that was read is TGTGCCAGCAGTATCCGGGACTTAAACTATGCT. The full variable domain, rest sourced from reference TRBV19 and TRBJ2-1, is GGIITQTPKFLIGQEGQKLTLKCQQNFNHDTMYWYRQDSGKGLRLIYYSITENDLQKGDLSEGYDASREKKSSFSLTVTSAQKNEMAVFLCASSIRDLNYAEQFFGPGTRLTVL.

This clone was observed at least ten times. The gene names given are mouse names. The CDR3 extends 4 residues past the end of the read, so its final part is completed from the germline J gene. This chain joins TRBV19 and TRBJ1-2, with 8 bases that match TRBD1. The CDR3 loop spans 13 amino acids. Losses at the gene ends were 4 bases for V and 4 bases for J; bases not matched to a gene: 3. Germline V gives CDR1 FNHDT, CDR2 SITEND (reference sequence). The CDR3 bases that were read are TGTGCCAGCAGTCCTACAGGGGGCTCC. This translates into CASSPTGGS. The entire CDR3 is CASSPTGGSDYTF.

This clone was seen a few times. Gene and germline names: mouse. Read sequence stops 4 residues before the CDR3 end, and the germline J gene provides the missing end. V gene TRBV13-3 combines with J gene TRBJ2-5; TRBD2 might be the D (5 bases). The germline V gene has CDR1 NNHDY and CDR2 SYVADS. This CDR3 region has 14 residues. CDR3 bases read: TGTGCCAGCAGTGATGCCTCCTCTGGGGAC. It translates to CASSDASSGD. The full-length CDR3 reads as CASSDASSGDTQYF.

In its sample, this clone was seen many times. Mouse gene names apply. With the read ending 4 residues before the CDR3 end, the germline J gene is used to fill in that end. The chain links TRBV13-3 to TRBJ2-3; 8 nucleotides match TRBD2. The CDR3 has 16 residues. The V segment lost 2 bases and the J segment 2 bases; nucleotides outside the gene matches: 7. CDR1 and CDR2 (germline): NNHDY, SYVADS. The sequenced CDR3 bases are TGTGCCAGCAGTGAAGGCTGGGGGGAGGCTGCAGAA. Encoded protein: CASSEGWGEAAE. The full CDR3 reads CASSEGWGEAAETLYF.

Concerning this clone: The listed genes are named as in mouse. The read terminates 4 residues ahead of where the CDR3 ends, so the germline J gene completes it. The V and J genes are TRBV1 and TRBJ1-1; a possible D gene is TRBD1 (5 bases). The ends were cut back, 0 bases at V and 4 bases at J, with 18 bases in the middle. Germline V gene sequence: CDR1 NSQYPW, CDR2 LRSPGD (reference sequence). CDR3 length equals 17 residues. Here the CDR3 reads CTCSADPPPQGGTEVFF. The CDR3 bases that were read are TGCACCTGCAGTGCAGATCCCCCTCCTCAGGGAGGCACA.

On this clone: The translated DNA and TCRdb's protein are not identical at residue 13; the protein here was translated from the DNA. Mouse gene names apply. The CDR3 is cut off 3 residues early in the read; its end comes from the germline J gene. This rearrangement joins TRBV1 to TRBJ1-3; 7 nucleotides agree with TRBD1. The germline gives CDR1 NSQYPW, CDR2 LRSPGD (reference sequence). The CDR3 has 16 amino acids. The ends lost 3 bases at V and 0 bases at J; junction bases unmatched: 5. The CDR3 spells CTCSALRGDSGNTLYF. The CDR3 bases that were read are TGCACCTGCAGTGCTCTCAGGGGGGATTCTGGAAATACG.

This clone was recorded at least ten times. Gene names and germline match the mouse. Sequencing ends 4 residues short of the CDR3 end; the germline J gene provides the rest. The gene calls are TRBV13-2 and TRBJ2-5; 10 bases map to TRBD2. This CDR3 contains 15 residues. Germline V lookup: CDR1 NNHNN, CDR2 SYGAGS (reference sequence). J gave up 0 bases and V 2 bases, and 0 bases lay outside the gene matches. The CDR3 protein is CASGETGGNQDTQYF. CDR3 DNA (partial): TGTGCCAGCGGTGAGACTGGGGGGAACCAAGAC.

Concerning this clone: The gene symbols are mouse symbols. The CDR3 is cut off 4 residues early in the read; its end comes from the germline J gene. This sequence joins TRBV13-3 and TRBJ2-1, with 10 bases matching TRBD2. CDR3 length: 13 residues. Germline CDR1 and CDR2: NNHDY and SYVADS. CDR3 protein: CASCGLGAAEQFF. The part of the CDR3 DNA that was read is TGTGCCAGCTGTGGACTGGGGGCGGCT.

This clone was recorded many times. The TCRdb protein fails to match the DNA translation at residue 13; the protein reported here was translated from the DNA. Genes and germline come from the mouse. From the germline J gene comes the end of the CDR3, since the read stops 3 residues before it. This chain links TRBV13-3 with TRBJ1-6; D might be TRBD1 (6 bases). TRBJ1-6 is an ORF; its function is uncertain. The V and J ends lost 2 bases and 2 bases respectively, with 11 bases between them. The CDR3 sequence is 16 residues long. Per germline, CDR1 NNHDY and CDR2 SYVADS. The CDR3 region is CASSDGGAAYNSPLYF. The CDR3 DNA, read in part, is TGTGCCAGCAGTGACGGGGGGGCTGCCTATAATTCGCCC.

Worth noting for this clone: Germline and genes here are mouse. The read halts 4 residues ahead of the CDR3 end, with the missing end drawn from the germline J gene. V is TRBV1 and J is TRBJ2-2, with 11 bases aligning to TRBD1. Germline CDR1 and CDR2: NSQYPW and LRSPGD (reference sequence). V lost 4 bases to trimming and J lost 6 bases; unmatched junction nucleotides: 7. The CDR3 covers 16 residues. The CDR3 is CTCSGTGGYEAGQLYF. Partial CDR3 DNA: TGCACCTGCAGTGGGACAGGGGGCTATGAGGCCGGG.

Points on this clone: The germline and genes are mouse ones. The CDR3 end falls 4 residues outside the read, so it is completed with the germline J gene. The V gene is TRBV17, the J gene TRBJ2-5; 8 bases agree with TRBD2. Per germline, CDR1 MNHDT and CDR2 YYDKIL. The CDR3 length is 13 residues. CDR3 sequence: CASSKLGEDTQYF. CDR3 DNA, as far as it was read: TGTGCTAGCAGTAAACTGGGGGAAGAC.

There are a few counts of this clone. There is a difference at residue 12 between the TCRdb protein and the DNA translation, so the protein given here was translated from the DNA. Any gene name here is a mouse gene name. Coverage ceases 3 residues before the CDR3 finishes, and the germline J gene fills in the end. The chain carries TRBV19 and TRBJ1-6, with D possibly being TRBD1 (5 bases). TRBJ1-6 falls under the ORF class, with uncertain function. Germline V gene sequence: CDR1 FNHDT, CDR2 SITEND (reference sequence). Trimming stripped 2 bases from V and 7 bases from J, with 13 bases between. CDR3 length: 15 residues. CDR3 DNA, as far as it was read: TGTGCCAGCAGTATCTCGTCAGGGCGGAATTCGCCC. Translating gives CASSISSGRNSP. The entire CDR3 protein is CASSISSGRNSPLYF.

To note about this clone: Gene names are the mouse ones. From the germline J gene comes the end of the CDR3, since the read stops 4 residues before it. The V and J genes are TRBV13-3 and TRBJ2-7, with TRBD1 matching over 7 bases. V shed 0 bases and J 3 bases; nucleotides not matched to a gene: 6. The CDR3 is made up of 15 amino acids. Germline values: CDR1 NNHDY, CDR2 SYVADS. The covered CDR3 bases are TGTGCCAGCAGTGATGCAGGGGCAGGGGGCTAT. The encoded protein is CASSDAGAGGY. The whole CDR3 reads CASSDAGAGGYEQYF.